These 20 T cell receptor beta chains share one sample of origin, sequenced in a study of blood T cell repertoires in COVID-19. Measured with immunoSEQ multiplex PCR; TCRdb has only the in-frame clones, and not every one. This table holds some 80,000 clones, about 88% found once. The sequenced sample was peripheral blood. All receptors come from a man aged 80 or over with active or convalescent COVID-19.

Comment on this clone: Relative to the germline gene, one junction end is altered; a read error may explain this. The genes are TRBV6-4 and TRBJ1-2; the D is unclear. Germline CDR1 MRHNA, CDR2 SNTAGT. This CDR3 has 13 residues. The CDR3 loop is CASSDPGFNVVVF. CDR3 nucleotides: TGTGCCAGCAGTGACCCCGGGTTTAACGTGGTGGTCTTC.

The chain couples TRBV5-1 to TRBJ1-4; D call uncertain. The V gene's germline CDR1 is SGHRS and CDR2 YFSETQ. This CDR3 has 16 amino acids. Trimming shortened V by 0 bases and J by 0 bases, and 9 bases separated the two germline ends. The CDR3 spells CASSLGGSTTNEKLFF. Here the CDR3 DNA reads TGCGCCAGCAGCTTGGGTGGCAGTACAACTAATGAAAAACTGTTTTTT.

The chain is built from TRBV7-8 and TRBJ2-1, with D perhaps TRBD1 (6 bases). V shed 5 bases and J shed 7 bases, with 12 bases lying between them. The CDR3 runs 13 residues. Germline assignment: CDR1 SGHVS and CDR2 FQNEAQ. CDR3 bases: TGTGCCAGCAGCAAAAACAGGGAGAATGAGCAGTTCTTC. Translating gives CASSKNRENEQFF.

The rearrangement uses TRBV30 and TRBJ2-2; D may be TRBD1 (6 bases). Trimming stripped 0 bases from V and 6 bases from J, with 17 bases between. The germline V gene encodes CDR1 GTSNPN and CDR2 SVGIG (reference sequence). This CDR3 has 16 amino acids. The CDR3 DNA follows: TGTGCCTGGAGTGTACGGGTGACAGGCATCCCCGGGGAGCTGTTTTTT. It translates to CAWSVRVTGIPGELFF. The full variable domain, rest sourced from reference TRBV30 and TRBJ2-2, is SQTIHQWPATLVQPVGSPLSLECTVEGTSNPNLYWYRQAAGRGLQLLFYSVGIGQISSEVPQNLSASRPQDRQFILSSKKLLLSDSGFYLCAWSVRVTGIPGELFFGEGSRLTVL.

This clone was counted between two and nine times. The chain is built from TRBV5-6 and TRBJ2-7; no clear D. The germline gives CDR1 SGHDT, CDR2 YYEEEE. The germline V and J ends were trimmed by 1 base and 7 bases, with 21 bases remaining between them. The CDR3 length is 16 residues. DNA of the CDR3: TGTGCCAGCAGCTTGCATAGTCGCCTAGGTGTGGCTGAGCAGTACGTC. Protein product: CASSLHSRLGVAEQYV.

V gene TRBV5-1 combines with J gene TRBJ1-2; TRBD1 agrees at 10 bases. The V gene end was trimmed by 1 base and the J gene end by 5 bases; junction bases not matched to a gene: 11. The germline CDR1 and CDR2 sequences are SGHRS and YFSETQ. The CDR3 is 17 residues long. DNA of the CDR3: TGCGCCAGCAGCTTGCTTCAGGGACAGGGGTTGAAATATGGCTACACCTTC. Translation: CASSLLQGQGLKYGYTF.

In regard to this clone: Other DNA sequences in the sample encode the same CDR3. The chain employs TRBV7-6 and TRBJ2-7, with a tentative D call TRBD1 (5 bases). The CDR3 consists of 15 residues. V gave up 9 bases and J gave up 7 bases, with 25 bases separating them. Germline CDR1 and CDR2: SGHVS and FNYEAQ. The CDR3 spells CASSQNPPPGMEQYV. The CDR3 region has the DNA TGTGCCAGTAGCCAAAACCCCCCGCCAGGGATGGAGCAGTACGTC.

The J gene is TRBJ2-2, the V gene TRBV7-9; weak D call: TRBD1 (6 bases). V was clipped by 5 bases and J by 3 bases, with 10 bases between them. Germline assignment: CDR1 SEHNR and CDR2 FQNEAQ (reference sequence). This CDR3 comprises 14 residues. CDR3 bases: TGTGCCAGCAGCAGGACAGAGCACACCGGGGAGCTGTTTTTT. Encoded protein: CASSRTEHTGELFF.

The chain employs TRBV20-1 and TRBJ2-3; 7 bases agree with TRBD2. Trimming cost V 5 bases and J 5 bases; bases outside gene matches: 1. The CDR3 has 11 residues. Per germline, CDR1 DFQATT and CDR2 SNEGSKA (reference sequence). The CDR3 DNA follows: TGCAGTGCTGGGGGGGGAGATACGCAGTATTTT. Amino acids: CSAGGGDTQYF.

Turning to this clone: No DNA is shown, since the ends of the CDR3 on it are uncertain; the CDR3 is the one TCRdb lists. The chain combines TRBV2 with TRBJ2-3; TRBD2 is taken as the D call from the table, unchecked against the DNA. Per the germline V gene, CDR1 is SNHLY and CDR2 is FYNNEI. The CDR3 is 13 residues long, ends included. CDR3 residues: CASSSSGWDTQYF.

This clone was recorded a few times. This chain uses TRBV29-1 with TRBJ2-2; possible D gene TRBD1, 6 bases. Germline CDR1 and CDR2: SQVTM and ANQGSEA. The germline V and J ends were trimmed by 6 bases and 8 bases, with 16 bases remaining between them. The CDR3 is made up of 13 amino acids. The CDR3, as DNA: TGCAGCGTCAAACAGGGCGGAGTGGGGGAGCTGTTTTTT. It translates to CSVKQGGVGELFF.

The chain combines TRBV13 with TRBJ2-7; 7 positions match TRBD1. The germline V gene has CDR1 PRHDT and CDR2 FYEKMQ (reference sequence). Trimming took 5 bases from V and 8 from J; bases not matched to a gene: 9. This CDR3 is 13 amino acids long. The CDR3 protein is CASSPRQGEKQYV. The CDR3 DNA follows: TGTGCCAGCAGCCCACGACAGGGTGAAAAGCAGTACGTC.

The chain's CDR3 is CASSAGLHEQYV. CDR3 sequence (DNA): TGTGCCAGCAGTGCTGGGCTCCACGAGCAGTACGTC. The chain employs TRBV28 and TRBJ2-7; no clear D. CDR3 length equals 12 residues. V shed 5 bases and J shed 5 bases, with 10 bases lying between them. From germline, CDR1 is MDHEN and CDR2 SYDVKM.

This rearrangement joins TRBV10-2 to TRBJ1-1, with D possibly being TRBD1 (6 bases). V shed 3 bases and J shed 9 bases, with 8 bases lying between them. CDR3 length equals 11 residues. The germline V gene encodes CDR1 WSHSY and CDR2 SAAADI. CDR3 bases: TGCGCCAGCAGTGATCAGGGGCAAGCTTTCTTT. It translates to CASSDQGQAFF.

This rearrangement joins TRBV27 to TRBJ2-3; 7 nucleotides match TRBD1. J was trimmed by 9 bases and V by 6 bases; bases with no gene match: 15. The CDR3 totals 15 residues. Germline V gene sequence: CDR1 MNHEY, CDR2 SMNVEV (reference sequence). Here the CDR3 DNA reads TGTGCCAGCAGGCCCGGGACAGAGACCGTCGGGACGCAGTATTTT. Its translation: CASRPGTETVGTQYF.

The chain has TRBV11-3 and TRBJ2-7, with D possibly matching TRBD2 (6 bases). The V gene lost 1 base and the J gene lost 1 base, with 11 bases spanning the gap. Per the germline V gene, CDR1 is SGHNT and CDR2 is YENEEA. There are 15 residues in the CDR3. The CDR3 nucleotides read TGTGCCAGCAGCTTAGTAGGAGGGGTTTCCTACGAGCAGTACGTC. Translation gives CASSLVGGVSYEQYV.

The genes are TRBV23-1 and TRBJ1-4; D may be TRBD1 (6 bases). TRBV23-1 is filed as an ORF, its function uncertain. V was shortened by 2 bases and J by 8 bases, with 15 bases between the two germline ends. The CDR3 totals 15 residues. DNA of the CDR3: TGCGCCAGCAGTCAAGCGAACAGGGTCGCGGAAAAACTGTTTTTT. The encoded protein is CASSQANRVAEKLFF.

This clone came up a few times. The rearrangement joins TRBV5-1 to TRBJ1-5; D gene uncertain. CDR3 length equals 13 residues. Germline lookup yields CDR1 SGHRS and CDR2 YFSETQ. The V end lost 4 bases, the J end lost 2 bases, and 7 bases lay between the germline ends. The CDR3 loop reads CASSRVGNQPQHF. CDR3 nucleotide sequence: TGCGCCAGCAGCCGGGTGGGCAATCAGCCCCAGCATTTT.

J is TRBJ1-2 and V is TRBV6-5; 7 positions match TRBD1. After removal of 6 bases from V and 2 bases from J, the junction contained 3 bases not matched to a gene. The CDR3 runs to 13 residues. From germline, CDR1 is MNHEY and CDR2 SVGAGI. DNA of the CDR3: TGTGCCAGCAGCGCACAGGGGAACTATGGCTACACCTTC. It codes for CASSAQGNYGYTF.

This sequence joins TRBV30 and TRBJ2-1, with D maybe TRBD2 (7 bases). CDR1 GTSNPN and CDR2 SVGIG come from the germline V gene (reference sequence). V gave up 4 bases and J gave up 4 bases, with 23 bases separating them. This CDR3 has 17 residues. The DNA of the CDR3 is TGTGCCTGGATGGAGAGGGGGAGGGCGACTCGGTACAATGAGCAGTTCTTC. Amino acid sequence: CAWMERGRATRYNEQFF.